These 14 T cell receptor beta chains share one sample of origin, sequenced in a study of blood T cell repertoires in COVID-19. This table comes from immunoSEQ multiplex PCR, and its TCRdb copy is limited to in-frame clones, with some not included. This table has 200,000 to 300,000 clones, more than 75% appearing once. Sequences were obtained from peripheral blood. These receptors were collected from a woman between 40 and 55 years old who had recovered from COVID-19.

The chain is built from TRBV27 and TRBJ2-3; 12 positions agree with TRBD2. V was clipped by 5 bases and J by 5 bases; unmatched bases: 14. CDR1 and CDR2 from the germline V gene are MNHEY and SMNVEV (reference sequence). The CDR3 contains 18 residues. The CDR3 region has the DNA TGTGCCAGCAGTCCGTATATCCTCCTAGCGGGGGGGAGAGATACGCAGTATTTT. Translated: CASSPYILLAGGRDTQYF.

This rearrangement joins TRBV10-3 to TRBJ2-3; D remains unclear. V lost 3 bases to trimming and J lost 6 bases, with 4 bases between them. Germline CDR1 ENHRY, CDR2 SYGVKD. The CDR3 length is 11 residues. CDR3 coding DNA: TGTGCCATCAGTGAAGCGGATACGCAGTATTTT. Encoded protein: CAISEADTQYF.

The chain uses TRBV10-3 and TRBJ2-2, with 10 bases that match TRBD2. This CDR3 contains 14 residues. Trimming cost V 6 bases and J 6 bases; bases outside gene matches: 4. CDR1 is ENHRY and CDR2 is SYGVKD in the germline V gene. CDR3 DNA sequence: TGTGCCATCAGCCTAGCGGGGGCGGCCGGGGAGCTGTTTTTT. The encoded protein is CAISLAGAAGELFF.

The CDR3 region is CATSRGGGPTYEQYF. CDR3 nucleotide sequence: TGTGCCACCAGCAGAGGGGGGGGCCCGACCTACGAGCAGTACTTC. The chain links TRBV15 to TRBJ2-7; D perhaps matches TRBD2 (7 bases). Germline loops: CDR1 LNHNV, CDR2 YYDKDF (reference sequence). V was clipped by 1 base and J by 2 bases, with 12 bases between them. This CDR3 has 15 residues.

The CDR3 sequence is CASRTGSYGYTF. The CDR3 nucleotides read TGTGCCAGCCGTACAGGGTCGTATGGCTACACCTTC. V is TRBV27 and J is TRBJ1-2; tentatively, D is TRBD1 (6 bases). The V end lost 8 bases, the J end lost 5 bases, and 12 bases lay between the germline ends. Per the germline V gene, CDR1 is MNHEY and CDR2 is SMNVEV (reference sequence). The CDR3 has 12 amino acids.

The chain links TRBV27 to TRBJ2-7, with TRBD2 as a possible D gene (6 bases). The ends were cut back, 4 bases at V and 0 bases at J, with 10 bases in the middle. CDR1 MNHEY and CDR2 SMNVEV come from the germline V gene (reference sequence). This CDR3 is 14 amino acids long. This CDR3 reads CASSSSSASYEQYF. CDR3 in DNA: TGTGCCAGCAGTTCCTCTAGCGCCTCCTACGAGCAGTACTTC.

This chain uses TRBV18 with TRBJ1-1; maybe TRBD1 (6 bases). V lost 3 bases, J lost 3 bases, and 17 bases lay in between. There are 16 residues in the CDR3. Germline V gene lookup returns CDR1 KGHSH and CDR2 LQKENI. CDR3 DNA: TGTGCCAGCTCACCTACACCGACAGGCTCCGACACTGAAGCTTTCTTT. Protein sequence: CASSPTPTGSDTEAFF.

This clone is medium-sized (0.01 to 0.1%) by share. This rearrangement joins TRBV10-3 to TRBJ2-7; possible D gene TRBD1, 5 bases. The CDR3 has 14 amino acids. Per germline, CDR1 ENHRY and CDR2 SYGVKD. Trimming stripped 2 bases from V and 6 bases from J, with 14 bases between. In DNA, the CDR3 is TGTGCCATCAGTGAGGGGGCACCTTTCAGCGAGCAGTACTTC. It yields the protein CAISEGAPFSEQYF.

The chain couples TRBV20-1 to TRBJ2-1; D possibly corresponds to TRBD2 (5 bases). V was pared by 3 bases and J by 5 bases, with 17 bases between. The germline CDR1 and CDR2 sequences are DFQATT and SNEGSKA (reference sequence). This CDR3 has 15 residues. Here the CDR3 reads CSASEGDPANNEQFF. CDR3 DNA: TGCAGTGCTAGTGAGGGCGATCCTGCCAACAATGAGCAGTTCTTC.

The chain employs TRBV4-2 and TRBJ2-2, with TRBD2 matching 9 bases. The CDR3 is 18 amino acids. V was pared by 4 bases and J by 0 bases, with 9 bases of the junction left unmatched. CDR1 and CDR2 (germline): LGHNA, YNFKEQ. The CDR3 coding sequence is TGTGCCAGCAGCCCCCGGGGGCGGGGGGGTTCGAACACCGGGGAGCTGTTTTTT. Translation: CASSPRGRGGSNTGELFF.

The chain recombines TRBV4-1 with TRBJ1-1; 8 nucleotides align to TRBD1. This CDR3 region has 20 residues. Germline V gives CDR1 MGHRA, CDR2 YSYEKL. With 0 bases clipped from V and 0 bases from J, the junction kept 15 bases outside the gene matches. This CDR3 is CASSQDLRTGRPRMNTEAFF. CDR3 bases: TGCGCCAGCAGCCAAGATCTGAGGACAGGGCGGCCGAGGATGAACACTGAAGCTTTCTTT.

The chain combines TRBV7-7 with TRBJ2-1; the match to TRBD2 covers 15 bases. CDR1 is SSHAT, CDR2 FNYEAQ, per germline (reference sequence). The CDR3 spans 16 residues. V dropped 0 bases and J dropped 7; count of bases not matched to a gene: 1. The CDR3 bases are TGTGCCAGCAGCTTAGCGGGACTAGCGGGGGGTAATGAGCAGTTCTTC. Translating it yields CASSLAGLAGGNEQFF.

The rearrangement joins TRBV5-5 to TRBJ2-7; D is possibly TRBD1 (5 bases). The V end lost 3 bases, the J end lost 0 bases, and 10 bases lay between the germline ends. Germline loops: CDR1 SGHKS, CDR2 YYEKEE (reference sequence). CDR3 length equals 14 residues. CDR3 loop: CASSYRTPSYEQYF. The CDR3 nucleotides read TGTGCCAGCAGCTACCGGACACCCTCCTACGAGCAGTACTTC.

The chain recombines TRBV18 with TRBJ1-2; D not certain. The CDR3 covers 14 residues. Germline V gene lookup returns CDR1 KGHSH and CDR2 LQKENI. V lost 0 bases, J lost 5 bases, and 10 bases lay in between. CDR3 loop: CASSPPVVRYGYTF. CDR3 coding DNA: TGTGCCAGCTCACCACCGGTGGTGAGGTATGGCTACACCTTC.